Below, 29 T cell receptor beta chains from the same sample are listed, as sequenced in a study of technical replicates of blood from a handful of donors. TCRdb keeps only in-frame clones here, not all; method: immunoSEQ multiplex PCR. The data show just over 95,000 clones, with 90% to 96% seen just once and approximately 0.23% held by the top ten. Sample: T cells isolated from PBMCs. These receptors all stem from a human donor in good health.

The rearrangement links TRBV2 to TRBJ2-3; a possible D gene is TRBD2 (7 bases). The CDR3 has 17 residues. CDR1 and CDR2 from the germline V gene are SNHLY and FYNNEI. Trimming shortened V by 8 bases and J by 2 bases, and 23 bases separated the two germline ends. CDR3 amino acids: CASGGEPDRSVTDTQYF. DNA for the CDR3: TGTGCCAGCGGGGGGGAACCGGACAGAAGTGTCACAGATACGCAGTATTTT.

The V gene is TRBV27, the J gene TRBJ2-5, with 12 bases identical to TRBD1. Germline V gives CDR1 MNHEY, CDR2 SMNVEV (reference sequence). J gave up 5 bases and V 8 bases, and 12 bases lay outside the gene matches. This CDR3 comprises 16 residues. The CDR3 is CASRTRRDRGRETQYF. CDR3 nucleotide sequence: TGTGCCAGCCGAACACGCCGGGACAGGGGGCGTGAGACCCAGTACTTC.

The rearrangement links TRBV18 to TRBJ2-7; D is possibly TRBD1 (5 bases). The ends were cut back, 5 bases at V and 4 bases at J, with 21 bases in the middle. Germline values: CDR1 KGHSH, CDR2 LQKENI. The length of the CDR3 is 16 residues. The CDR3 region has the DNA TGTGCCAGCTCATCATCCGACAGTTGGCTCTGGTACGAGCAGTACTTC. Protein product: CASSSSDSWLWYEQYF.

The chain recombines TRBV7-9 with TRBJ1-2; D might be TRBD1 (5 bases). The germline CDR1 and CDR2 sequences are SEHNR and FQNEAQ (reference sequence). This CDR3 is built from 16 residues. Trimming left V 5 bases short and J 5 bases short, with 21 bases between. CDR3 bases: TGTGCCAGCAGCCCCCGTACGGGGGATCCAAGATATGGCTACACCTTC. It codes for CASSPRTGDPRYGYTF. The variable domain in full, with the rest retrieved from reference TRBV7-9 and TRBJ1-2, is DTGVSQNPRHKITKRGQNVTFRCDPISEHNRLYWYRQTLGQGPEFLTYFQNEAQLEKSRLLSDRFSAERPKGSFSTLEIQRTEQGDSAMYLCASSPRTGDPRYGYTFGSGTRLTVV.

J is TRBJ2-5 and V is TRBV5-4; D is unclear. Germline V gene sequence: CDR1 SGHNT, CDR2 YYREEE (reference sequence). Trimming pared 0 bases from V and 2 bases from J, leaving 5 bases between. The CDR3 consists of 13 residues. CDR3 bases: TGTGCCAGCAGCTTGGGCAGACAAGAGACCCAGTACTTC. This translates into CASSLGRQETQYF.

V gene TRBV5-6 combines with J gene TRBJ2-3; 13 bases are a match to TRBD2. The germline V gene has CDR1 SGHDT and CDR2 YYEEEE. After removal of 4 bases from V and 0 bases from J, the junction contained 8 bases not matched to a gene. The CDR3 runs 18 residues. The CDR3 loop reads CASSGEGTSGISTDTQYF. Here the CDR3 DNA reads TGTGCCAGCAGCGGGGAGGGGACTAGCGGGATTAGCACAGATACGCAGTATTTT.

The CDR3 spells CASRDMITEAFF. CDR3 coding DNA: TGTGCCAGCAGGGACATGATCACTGAAGCTTTCTTT. The chain has TRBV28 and TRBJ1-1; TRBD1 might be the D (5 bases). Trimming cost V 6 bases and J 4 bases, with 9 bases left between them. Germline V gene lookup returns CDR1 MDHEN and CDR2 SYDVKM. CDR3 size: 12 residues.

The CDR3 loop is CASSLDQVSYEQYF. The CDR3 DNA follows: TGTGCCAGCAGCTTAGATCAGGTATCCTACGAGCAGTACTTC. The V and J genes are TRBV7-9 and TRBJ2-7; D gene unclear. V was pared by 1 base and J by 1 base, with 8 bases between. The CDR3 loop spans 14 amino acids. CDR1 is SEHNR, CDR2 FQNEAQ, per germline (reference sequence).

This chain joins TRBV30 and TRBJ2-3; possibly TRBD1 for D (6 bases). Germline V CDR1 and CDR2: GTSNPN, SVGIG (reference sequence). V was shortened by 3 bases and J by 3 bases, with 13 bases between the two germline ends. This CDR3 is built from 14 residues. CDR3 DNA: TGTGCCTGGAGCGGGACAATCAGTACAGATACGCAGTATTTT. Its protein product is CAWSGTISTDTQYF. The variable domain in full, completed from reference TRBV30 and TRBJ2-3, reads SQTIHQWPATLVQPVGSPLSLECTVEGTSNPNLYWYRQAAGRGLQLLFYSVGIGQISSEVPQNLSASRPQDRQFILSSKKLLLSDSGFYLCAWSGTISTDTQYFGPGTRLTVL.

The rearrangement uses TRBV4-1 and TRBJ1-1; TRBD1 agrees at 8 bases. The CDR3 covers 15 residues. CDR1 and CDR2 from the germline V gene are MGHRA and YSYEKL. With V trimmed by 1 base and J by 0 bases, 1 base remained unmatched. The CDR3 loop is CASSQGQGMNTEAFF. The CDR3 coding sequence is TGCGCCAGCAGCCAAGGACAGGGGATGAACACTGAAGCTTTCTTT.

This clone showed up just once. V is TRBV29-1 and J is TRBJ2-3; 8 bases agree with TRBD2. Trimming cost V 5 bases and J 1 base; bases outside gene matches: 14. The CDR3 contains 17 residues. The V gene's germline CDR1 is SQVTM and CDR2 ANQGSEA. As DNA, the CDR3 is TGCAGCGTTTCCGAGCGATCTGGGACTAGGCGCACAGATACGCAGTATTTT. It specifies CSVSERSGTRRTDTQYF.

The chain joins TRBV14 to TRBJ2-1; D might be TRBD2 (6 bases). This CDR3 spans 16 amino acids. In germline, CDR1 is SGHDN, CDR2 FVKESK. Between the trimmed V and J ends, which lost 4 bases and 5 bases, there was a span of 18 bases. CDR3 sequence reads: CASSRRLGLRNNEQFF. CDR3 in DNA: TGTGCCAGCAGCCGTAGACTAGGCTTACGGAACAATGAGCAGTTCTTC.

The table lists this clone with a count of one. The J gene is TRBJ2-4, the V gene TRBV6-5, with 8 bases aligning to TRBD2. The J segment lost 3 bases and the V segment lost 7 bases, leaving 5 bases of the junction unmatched. The CDR3 spans 14 residues. Germline CDR1 MNHEY, CDR2 SVGAGI. CDR3 region: CASNGRVGKNIQYF. DNA for the CDR3: TGTGCCAGCAACGGGAGGGTGGGCAAAAACATTCAGTACTTC.

V usage is TRBV28 and J usage is TRBJ2-7; TRBD2 matches at 7 bases. The CDR3 sequence is 15 residues long. Trimming took 6 bases from V and 0 from J; bases not matched to a gene: 8. Germline CDR1 and CDR2: MDHEN and SYDVKM. CDR3 in DNA: TGTGCCAGCAGACTAACTAGCGCCGGCTCCTACGAGCAGTACTTC. Its translation is CASRLTSAGSYEQYF.

V is TRBV4-1 and J is TRBJ2-4; TRBD1 agrees at 9 bases. The CDR3 totals 14 residues. CDR1 and CDR2 from the germline V gene are MGHRA and YSYEKL. V dropped 0 bases and J dropped 15; count of bases not matched to a gene: 9. The CDR3 is CASSQDWGPDRGYF. Here the CDR3 DNA reads TGCGCCAGCAGCCAAGATTGGGGGCCGGACAGGGGGTACTTC.

V and J are TRBV29-1 and TRBJ2-1; TRBD1 agrees at 7 bases. The CDR3 consists of 12 residues. V lost 8 bases, J lost 9 bases, and 10 bases stayed unmatched. Germline CDR1 is SQVTM and CDR2 is ANQGSEA. The CDR3 sequence: CSFRGWGSEQFF. The CDR3 DNA is TGCAGCTTCAGGGGGTGGGGATCTGAGCAGTTCTTC.

This chain connects TRBV27 to TRBJ2-7; 7 bases line up with TRBD1. The CDR3 length is 15 residues. CDR1 is MNHEY, CDR2 SMNVEV, per germline (reference sequence). After removal of 2 bases from V and 7 bases from J, the junction contained 11 bases not matched to a gene. The CDR3: CASSLKTGSQGEQYF. In DNA form, the CDR3 reads TGTGCCAGCAGTTTAAAGACAGGGAGCCAGGGAGAGCAGTACTTC.

The chain combines TRBV19 with TRBJ2-5; 11 nucleotides line up with TRBD1. J gave up 4 bases and V 5 bases, and 9 bases lay outside the gene matches. The CDR3 has 16 amino acids. CDR1 and CDR2 from the germline V gene are LNHDA and SQIVND (reference sequence). The chain's CDR3 is CASSAPGQGAIETQYF. DNA of the CDR3: TGTGCCAGTAGTGCGCCCGGACAGGGGGCTATAGAGACCCAGTACTTC.

The chain employs TRBV28 and TRBJ2-7; tentative D call: TRBD1 (5 bases). Germline CDR1 reads MDHEN; CDR2 reads SYDVKM. The CDR3 spans 13 residues. The V end was cut by 6 bases, the J end by 5 bases, with 14 bases between. In DNA, the CDR3 is TGTGCCAGCAGCTTCAGGGTTAGTAACGAGCAGTACTTC. It yields the protein CASSFRVSNEQYF.

The gene calls are TRBV7-6 and TRBJ2-1; 8 bases match TRBD1. The V gene end was trimmed by 5 bases and the J gene end by 9 bases; junction bases not matched to a gene: 6. The germline gives CDR1 SGHVS, CDR2 FNYEAQ. The CDR3 is 13 amino acids. This CDR3 is CASSHRGTGEQFF. The CDR3 DNA reads TGTGCCAGCAGCCACAGGGGGACAGGTGAGCAGTTCTTC.

The CDR3 nucleotides are TGTGCCAGCAGCTTAGACAGGGAGGATGGCTACACCTTC. It translates to CASSLDREDGYTF. The J gene is TRBJ1-2, the V gene TRBV5-4; TRBD1 agrees at 7 bases. In germline, CDR1 is SGHNT, CDR2 YYREEE (reference sequence). The CDR3 runs to 13 residues. J was trimmed by 6 bases and V by 2 bases; bases with no gene match: 4.

This chain joins TRBV11-2 and TRBJ2-3; 7 bases line up with TRBD2. The V and J ends lost 6 bases and 5 bases, in that order; junction bases with no gene match: 11. The CDR3 extends over 15 amino acids. Per the germline V gene, CDR1 is SGHAT and CDR2 is FQNNGV. DNA of the CDR3: TGTGCCAGCAGTCTTTGGGCGGGAGAAGGAGATACGCAGTATTTT. Its translation is CASSLWAGEGDTQYF. The full variable domain, in which reference TRBV11-2 and TRBJ2-3 provide the parts outside the CDR3, is EAGVAQSPRYKIIEKRQSVAFWCNPISGHATLYWYQQILGQGPKLLIQFQNNGVVDDSQLPKDRFSAERLKGVDSTLKIQPAKLEDSAVYLCASSLWAGEGDTQYFGPGTRLTVL.

The chain couples TRBV4-1 to TRBJ1-1, with no clear D. There are 14 residues in the CDR3. The germline CDR1 and CDR2 sequences are MGHRA and YSYEKL. Trimming removed 1 base at V and 1 base at J, with 7 bases between. CDR3 protein: CASSQGRGNTEAFF. CDR3 nucleotides: TGCGCCAGCAGCCAAGGCCGGGGGAACACTGAAGCTTTCTTT.

This chain connects TRBV5-1 to TRBJ2-7; possible D gene TRBD2, 6 bases. Germline CDR1 is SGHRS and CDR2 is YFSETQ. The CDR3 has 13 amino acids. The V gene lost 4 bases and the J gene lost 0 bases, with 8 bases spanning the gap. The CDR3 DNA is TGCGCCAGCAGCCGGGGGAGCTCCTACGAGCAGTACTTC. Translation: CASSRGSSYEQYF.

This clone appeared once. The CDR3 is CASSARGAWSPNYGYTF. CDR3 sequence (DNA): TGTGCCAGCAGCGCCCGCGGGGCTTGGAGCCCCAACTATGGCTACACCTTC. The genes are TRBV5-6 and TRBJ1-2; possibly TRBD1 for D (5 bases). CDR1 SGHDT and CDR2 YYEEEE come from the germline V gene. V shed 4 bases and J shed 2 bases, with 21 bases lying between them. This CDR3 contains 17 residues. Complete variable domain (other parts from reference TRBV5-6 and TRBJ1-2): DAGVTQSPTHLIKTRGQQVTLRCSPKSGHDTVSWYQQALGQGPQFIFQYYEEEERQRGNFPDRFSGHQFPNYSSELNVNALLLGDSALYLCASSARGAWSPNYGYTFGSGTRLTVV.

This clone was observed a single time. This rearrangement joins TRBV5-1 to TRBJ2-5; the D gene is possibly TRBD1 (8 bases). CDR1 is SGHRS, CDR2 YFSETQ, per germline. V was trimmed by 4 bases and J by 9 bases, leaving 31 bases between them. The CDR3 contains 18 residues. CDR3 coding DNA: TGCGCCAGCAGCCCCGGGACAGGCTTTTATACTAGCGTCGGTGCCCAGTACTTC. Its protein is CASSPGTGFYTSVGAQYF.

V and J are TRBV5-8 and TRBJ2-3, with 8 bases aligning to TRBD2. Germline loops: CDR1 SGHTS, CDR2 YDEGEE. With 4 bases clipped from V and 3 bases from J, the junction kept 7 bases outside the gene matches. This CDR3 is built from 15 residues. CDR3 region: CASSPLSGGTDTQYF. In DNA form, the CDR3 reads TGTGCCAGCAGCCCCCTGTCGGGGGGGACAGATACGCAGTATTTT. The whole variable domain, remainder taken from reference TRBV5-8 and TRBJ2-3, is EAGVTQSPTHLIKTRGQQATLRCSPISGHTSVYWYQQALGLGLQFLLWYDEGEERNRGNFPPRFSGRQFPNYSSELNVNALELEDSALYLCASSPLSGGTDTQYFGPGTRLTVL.

The chain is built from TRBV5-4 and TRBJ2-7; perhaps TRBD2 as D (6 bases). Germline assignment: CDR1 SGHNT and CDR2 YYREEE (reference sequence). The CDR3 extends over 15 amino acids. V was clipped by 0 bases and J by 0 bases, with 10 bases between them. CDR3 sequence reads: CASSLGLASSYEQYF. Written as DNA, the CDR3 is TGTGCCAGCAGCTTGGGGCTAGCGAGCTCCTACGAGCAGTACTTC.

The chain links TRBV5-1 to TRBJ2-7; TRBD2 might be the D (7 bases). CDR3 length equals 13 residues. CDR1 and CDR2 from the germline V gene are SGHRS and YFSETQ. Trimming removed 0 bases at V and 6 bases at J, with 10 bases between. CDR3 coding DNA: TGCGCCAGCAGCTTGGGCGGGGGCTTCGAGCAGTACTTC. Translated, it gives CASSLGGGFEQYF. The variable domain in full, completed from reference TRBV5-1 and TRBJ2-7, reads KAGVTQTPRYLIKTRGQQVTLSCSPISGHRSVSWYQQTPGQGLQFLFEYFSETQRNKGNFPGRFSGRQFSNSRSEMNVSTLELGDSALYLCASSLGGGFEQYFGPGTRLTVT.